The clone carrying this T cell receptor (beta chain) appeared a few times. Its antigen is as yet unknown. The V gene end was trimmed by 0 bases and the J gene end by 7 bases; junction bases not matched to a gene: 14. The CDR3 covers 18 residues. The germline V gene encodes CDR1 DFQATT and CDR2 SNEGSKA (reference sequence). This sample was taken from a study of T cell repertoires in cytomegalovirus infection. At the level of the study: CMV infection together with matching HLA type was indicated by public TCR beta signatures.

Study-wide results and limits: HLA-C-restricted CMV clonotypes gave the most frequent clonotype in two of eight donors. Cumulative public TCR beta family frequency identified CMV carriers with the relevant HLA.

TCRdb re-called the reads with MiXCR, one entry per CDR3 protein. The data contain fewer than 550,000 distinct CDR3 sequences, 15% to 20% of them singletons. Input material: CD8+ T cells from PBMCs. The V gene is TRBV20-1, the J gene TRBJ2-2; the match to TRBD2 covers 10 bases. The TCR was taken from a human donor in good health (CMV status not recorded). Some clones in this sample may be carry-over from other donors' samples. CDR3 bases: TGCAGTGCTAGAGAAAGTCGGACTAGCGGCATCAGGGGCGGGGAGCTGTTTTTT. Its translation is CSARESRTSGIRGGELFF.